This T cell receptor beta chain was sequenced during a study of STAT5B mutations in CD4+ large granular lymphocyte leukemia. The protocol was immunoSEQ multiplex PCR, while the TCRdb copy is restricted to in-frame clones and leaves out a portion. The sample shows about 45,000 clones, around 86% of them seen only once. Notes on this clone: Its antigen remains unidentified.

Notes on the study in general: Main leukemic clonotypes were patient-specific, but approximately 27% appeared at low frequency elsewhere.

Trimming shortened V by 2 bases and J by 7 bases, and 14 bases separated the two germline ends. In germline, CDR1 is GTSNPN, CDR2 SVGIG (reference sequence). The CDR3 covers 13 residues. Source material: CD4+ T cells from blood buffy coats. This rearrangement joins TRBV30 to TRBJ2-5, with no clear D. This clonotype was sampled from a human donor in good health. The CDR3 here is CAWSKTQEPTQYF. DNA for the CDR3: TGTGCCTGGAGTAAGACCCAGGAGCCGACCCAGTACTTC.